The T cell receptor (beta chain) under discussion was sequenced for a study of blood T cell repertoires in COVID-19. J was trimmed by 3 bases and V by 7 bases; bases with no gene match: 7. Germline assignment: CDR1 MRHNA and CDR2 SNTAGT. The CDR3 extends over 15 amino acids. Using immunoSEQ multiplex PCR, the repertoire was profiled, and TCRdb retains in-frame clones only, with some absent. The sample carries approximately 170,000 clones, around 86% recorded once. This clone was found once. The clonotype comes from a man aged 45 to 65 with active or convalescent COVID-19. The sequenced sample was peripheral blood. This sequence joins TRBV6-4 and TRBJ2-7, with 12 bases fitting TRBD1. This CDR3 reads CASNSGTGGLYEQYF. The DNA for the CDR3 is TGTGCCAGCAATTCCGGGACAGGGGGCCTCTACGAGCAGTACTTC.